This T cell receptor beta chain came from a study of blood T cell repertoires in COVID-19. Overall study: Both acute and convalescent COVID-19 samples were obtained from the United States, Italy and Spain. PBMCs, B-cell-depleted T cells, or T cells provided the cDNA or gDNA that made up the material.

This CDR3 comprises 13 residues. Germline CDR1 is SGHNT and CDR2 is YYREEE (reference sequence). The germline V and J ends were trimmed by 3 bases and 8 bases, with 12 bases remaining between them. Methods used by the authors: Nucleated cell number was recorded as an estimate derived from reference gene primer amplification. TCRdb keeps only in-frame clones here, not all; method: immunoSEQ multiplex PCR. That table is the source of V, J and clone size, and D and trimming were worked out from the DNA. The profile covers roughly 250,000 clones, with approximately 90% appearing a single time and 0.99% taken by the ten largest.

Material: peripheral blood. The chain links TRBV5-4 to TRBJ2-1; D possibly corresponds to TRBD2 (7 bases). This TCR derives from a woman aged 40 to 55 who had recovered from COVID-19. CDR3 DNA: TGTGCCAGCAGCTGGGGGGGGGCTGATGAGCAGTTCTTC. Residues: CASSWGGADEQFF.